Reported below is one T cell receptor beta chain. Its antigen is undetermined. Using immunoSEQ multiplex PCR, the repertoire was profiled, and TCRdb retains in-frame clones only, with some absent. The data contain 65,000 to 85,000 clones, roughly 80% of them singletons. The sample is drawn from a study of OX40 agonist ivuxolimab in advanced cancers. Study-level findings and limits: At 0.1 to 3.0 mg/kg, CD4+ and CD8+ blood T cells expanded clonally by week 6.

This TCR was recovered from an adult with an advanced solid tumor such as melanoma, head and neck, liver or kidney cancer. Material: CD4+ or CD8+ T cells sorted from blood, obtained in a trial of the OX40 agonist ivuxolimab.

The CDR3 protein is CASSLDQVRPGTEIYNEQFF. DNA of the CDR3: TGTGCCAGCAGCTTAGATCAGGTTAGGCCGGGGACAGAGATTTACAATGAGCAGTTCTTC. The chain combines TRBV11-3 with TRBJ2-1; TRBD1 matches at 7 bases. Trimming at V came to 0 bases and at J to 4 bases, leaving 18 bases not matched to a gene. CDR1 is SGHNT, CDR2 YENEEA, per germline. The CDR3 runs to 20 residues. Complete variable domain (other parts from reference TRBV11-3 and TRBJ2-1): EAGVVQSPRYKIIEKKQPVAFWCNPISGHNTLYWYLQNLGQGPELLIRYENEEAVDDSQLPKDRFSAERLKGVDSTLKIQPAELGDSAVYLCASSLDQVRPGTEIYNEQFFGPGTRLTVL.